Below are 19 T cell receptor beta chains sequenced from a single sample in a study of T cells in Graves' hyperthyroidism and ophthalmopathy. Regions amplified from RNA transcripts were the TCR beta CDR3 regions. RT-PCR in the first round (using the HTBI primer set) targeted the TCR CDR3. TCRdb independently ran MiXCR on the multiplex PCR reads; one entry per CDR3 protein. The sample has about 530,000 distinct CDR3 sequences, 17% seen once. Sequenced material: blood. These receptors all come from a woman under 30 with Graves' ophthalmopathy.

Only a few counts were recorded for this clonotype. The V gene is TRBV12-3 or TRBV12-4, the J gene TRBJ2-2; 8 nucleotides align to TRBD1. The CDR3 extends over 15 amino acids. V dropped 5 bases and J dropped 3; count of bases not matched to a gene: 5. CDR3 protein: CASSQRQGHTGELFF. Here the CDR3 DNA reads TGTGCCAGCAGTCAACGACAGGGGCACACCGGGGAGCTGTTTTTT.

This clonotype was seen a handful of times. The CDR3 loop reads CASRAGLAGAAHRELFF. DNA for the CDR3: TGTGCCAGCAGGGCGGGGCTAGCGGGAGCCGCGCACCGGGAGCTGTTTTTT. This chain connects TRBV11-2 to TRBJ2-2, with 10 bases aligning to TRBD2. The germline gives CDR1 SGHAT, CDR2 FQNNGV. J lost 9 bases, V lost 6 bases, and 16 bases had no gene match. The CDR3 sequence is 17 residues long.

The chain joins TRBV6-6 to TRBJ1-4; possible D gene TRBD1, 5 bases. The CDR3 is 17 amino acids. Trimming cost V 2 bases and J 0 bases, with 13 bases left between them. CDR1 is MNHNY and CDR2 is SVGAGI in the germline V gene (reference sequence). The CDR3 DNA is TGTGCCAGCAGTTACCTAGGGACTGGAGCAACTAATGAAAAACTGTTTTTT. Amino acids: CASSYLGTGATNEKLFF.

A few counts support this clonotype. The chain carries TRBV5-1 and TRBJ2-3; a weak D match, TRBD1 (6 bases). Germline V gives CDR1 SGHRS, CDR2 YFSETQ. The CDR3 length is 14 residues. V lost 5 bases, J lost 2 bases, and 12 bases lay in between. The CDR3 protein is CASSLRTVTDTQYF. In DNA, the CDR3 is TGCGCCAGCAGTCTCAGGACAGTCACAGATACGCAGTATTTT.

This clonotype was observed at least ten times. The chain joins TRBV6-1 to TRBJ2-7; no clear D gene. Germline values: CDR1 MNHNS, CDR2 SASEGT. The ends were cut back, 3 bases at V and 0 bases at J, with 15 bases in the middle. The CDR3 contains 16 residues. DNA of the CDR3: TGTGCCAGCAGTGAGATAGGACGGTACAGCTCCTACGAGCAGTACTTC. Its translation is CASSEIGRYSSYEQYF.

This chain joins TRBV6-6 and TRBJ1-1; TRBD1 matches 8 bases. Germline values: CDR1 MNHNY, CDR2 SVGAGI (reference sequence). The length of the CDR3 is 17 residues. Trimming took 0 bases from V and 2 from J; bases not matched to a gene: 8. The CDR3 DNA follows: TGTGCCAGCAGTTACTCTAGAGAGACAGGGGATAACACTGAAGCTTTCTTT. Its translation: CASSYSRETGDNTEAFF.

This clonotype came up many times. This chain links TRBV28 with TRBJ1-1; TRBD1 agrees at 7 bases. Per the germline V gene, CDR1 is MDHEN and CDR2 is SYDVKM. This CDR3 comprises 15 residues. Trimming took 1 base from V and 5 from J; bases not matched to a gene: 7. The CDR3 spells CASSLLAGGTTEAFF. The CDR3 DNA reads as TGTGCCAGCAGTTTATTGGCAGGGGGGACGACTGAAGCTTTCTTT.

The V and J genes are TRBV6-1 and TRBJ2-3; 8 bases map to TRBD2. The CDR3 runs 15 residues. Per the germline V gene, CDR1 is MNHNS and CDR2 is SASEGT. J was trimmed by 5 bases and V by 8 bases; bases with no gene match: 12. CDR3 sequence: CASGYPGGGVDTQYF. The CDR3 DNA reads TGTGCCAGCGGATACCCCGGGGGGGGGGTAGATACGCAGTATTTT.

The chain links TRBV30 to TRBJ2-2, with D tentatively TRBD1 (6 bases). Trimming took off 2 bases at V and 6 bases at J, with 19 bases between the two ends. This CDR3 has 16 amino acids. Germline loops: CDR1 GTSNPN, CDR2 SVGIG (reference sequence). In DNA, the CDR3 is TGTGCCTGGAGTCCCGTACGTCCAGGGGAAGCCGGGGAGCTGTTTTTT. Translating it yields CAWSPVRPGEAGELFF.

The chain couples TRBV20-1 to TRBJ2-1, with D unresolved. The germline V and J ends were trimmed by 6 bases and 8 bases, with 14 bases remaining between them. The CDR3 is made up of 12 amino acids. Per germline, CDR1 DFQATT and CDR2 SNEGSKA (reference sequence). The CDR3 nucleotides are TGCAGTGCCTTAGCATCCCGGGATGAGCAGTTCTTC. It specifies CSALASRDEQFF.

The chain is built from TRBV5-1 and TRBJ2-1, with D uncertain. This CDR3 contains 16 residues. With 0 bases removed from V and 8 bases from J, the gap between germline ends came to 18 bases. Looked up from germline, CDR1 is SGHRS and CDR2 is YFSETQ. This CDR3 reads CASSLAGPYIFHEQFF. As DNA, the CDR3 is TGCGCCAGCAGCTTGGCTGGACCCTACATTTTCCATGAGCAGTTCTTC. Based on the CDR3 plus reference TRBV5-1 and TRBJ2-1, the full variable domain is KAGVTQTPRYLIKTRGQQVTLSCSPISGHRSVSWYQQTPGQGLQFLFEYFSETQRNKGNFPGRFSGRQFSNSRSEMNVSTLELGDSALYLCASSLAGPYIFHEQFFGPGTRLTVL.

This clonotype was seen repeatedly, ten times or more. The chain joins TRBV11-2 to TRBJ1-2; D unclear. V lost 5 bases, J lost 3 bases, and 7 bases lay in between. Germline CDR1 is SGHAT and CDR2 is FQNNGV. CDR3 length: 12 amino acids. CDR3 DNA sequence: TGTGCCAGCAGCATCGACCACTATGGCTACACCTTC. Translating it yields CASSIDHYGYTF.

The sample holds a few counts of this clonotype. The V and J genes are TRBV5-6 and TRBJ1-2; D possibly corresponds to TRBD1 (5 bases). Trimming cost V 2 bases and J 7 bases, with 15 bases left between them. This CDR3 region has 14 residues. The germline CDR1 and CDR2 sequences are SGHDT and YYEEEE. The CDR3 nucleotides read TGTGCCAGCAGCTTATTAATTGGCAGGGCTGGCTACACCTTC. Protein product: CASSLLIGRAGYTF.

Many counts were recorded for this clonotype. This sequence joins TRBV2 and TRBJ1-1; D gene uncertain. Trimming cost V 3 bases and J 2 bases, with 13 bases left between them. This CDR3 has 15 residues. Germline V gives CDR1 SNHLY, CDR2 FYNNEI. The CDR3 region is CASSDPESENTEAFF. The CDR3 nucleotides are TGTGCCAGCAGTGATCCCGAATCCGAAAACACTGAAGCTTTCTTT.

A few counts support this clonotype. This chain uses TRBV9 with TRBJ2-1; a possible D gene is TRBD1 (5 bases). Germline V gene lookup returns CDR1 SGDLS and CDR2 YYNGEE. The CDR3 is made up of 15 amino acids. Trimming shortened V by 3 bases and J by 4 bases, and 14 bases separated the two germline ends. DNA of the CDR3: TGTGCCAGCAGCGAAAACGTAGACAGTTACAATGAGCAGTTCTTC. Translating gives CASSENVDSYNEQFF.

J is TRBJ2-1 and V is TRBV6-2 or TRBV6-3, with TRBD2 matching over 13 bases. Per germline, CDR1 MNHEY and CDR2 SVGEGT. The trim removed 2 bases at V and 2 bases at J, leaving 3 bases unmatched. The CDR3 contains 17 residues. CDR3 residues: CASSYPGLAGTYNEQFF. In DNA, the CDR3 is TGTGCCAGCAGTTACCCGGGACTAGCGGGAACCTACAATGAGCAGTTCTTC.

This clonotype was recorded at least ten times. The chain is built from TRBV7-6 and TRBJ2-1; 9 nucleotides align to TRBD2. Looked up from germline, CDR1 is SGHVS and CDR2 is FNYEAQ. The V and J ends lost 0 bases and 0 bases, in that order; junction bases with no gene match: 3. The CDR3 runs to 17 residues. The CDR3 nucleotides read TGTGCCAGCAGCTTAGCGCCGACTAGCGGCTCCTACAATGAGCAGTTCTTC. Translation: CASSLAPTSGSYNEQFF.

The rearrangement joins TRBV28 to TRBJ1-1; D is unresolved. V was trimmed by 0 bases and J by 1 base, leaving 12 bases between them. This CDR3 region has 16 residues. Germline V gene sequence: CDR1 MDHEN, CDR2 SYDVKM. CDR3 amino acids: CASSLWGTYSNTEAFF. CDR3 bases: TGTGCCAGCAGTTTATGGGGAACATATTCGAACACTGAAGCTTTCTTT.

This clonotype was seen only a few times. CDR3 coding DNA: TGTGCCAGCGGGTGGGAGGGCTACACCTTC. Its translation is CASGWEGYTF. The chain couples TRBV28 to TRBJ1-2; no clear D. Germline loops: CDR1 MDHEN, CDR2 SYDVKM. The CDR3 runs 10 residues. The germline V and J ends were trimmed by 8 bases and 8 bases, with 9 bases remaining between them.